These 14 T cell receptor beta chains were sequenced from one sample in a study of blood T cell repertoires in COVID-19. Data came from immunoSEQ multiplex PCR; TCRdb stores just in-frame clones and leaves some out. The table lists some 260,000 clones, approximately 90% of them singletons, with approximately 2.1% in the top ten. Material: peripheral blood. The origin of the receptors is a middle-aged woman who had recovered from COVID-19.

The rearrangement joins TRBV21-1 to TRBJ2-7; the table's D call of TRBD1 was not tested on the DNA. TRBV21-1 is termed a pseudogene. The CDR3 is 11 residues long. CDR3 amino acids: CASCTGSEQYF. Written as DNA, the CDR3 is TGTGCCAGCTGTACAGGGAGCGAGCAGTACTTC.

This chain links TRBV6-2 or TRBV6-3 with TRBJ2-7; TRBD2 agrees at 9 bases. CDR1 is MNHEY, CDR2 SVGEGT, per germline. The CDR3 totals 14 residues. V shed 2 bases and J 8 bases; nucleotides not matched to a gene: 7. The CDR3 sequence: CASSYKAGGFKQYF. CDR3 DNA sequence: TGTGCCAGCAGTTACAAAGCGGGGGGTTTTAAGCAGTACTTC.

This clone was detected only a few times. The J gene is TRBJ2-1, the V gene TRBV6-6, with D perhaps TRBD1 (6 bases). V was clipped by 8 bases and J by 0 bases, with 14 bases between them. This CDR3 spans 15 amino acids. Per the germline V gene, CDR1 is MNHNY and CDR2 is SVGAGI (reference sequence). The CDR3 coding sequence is TGTGCCAGCGTTATTTCAGGGGACTCCTACAATGAGCAGTTCTTC. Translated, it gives CASVISGDSYNEQFF.

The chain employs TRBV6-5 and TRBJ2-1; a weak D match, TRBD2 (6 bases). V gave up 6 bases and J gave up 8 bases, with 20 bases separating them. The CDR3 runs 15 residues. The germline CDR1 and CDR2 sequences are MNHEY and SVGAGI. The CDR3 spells CASRQHGSPSDEQFF. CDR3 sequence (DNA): TGTGCCAGCAGGCAACACGGGAGCCCCAGCGATGAGCAGTTCTTC.

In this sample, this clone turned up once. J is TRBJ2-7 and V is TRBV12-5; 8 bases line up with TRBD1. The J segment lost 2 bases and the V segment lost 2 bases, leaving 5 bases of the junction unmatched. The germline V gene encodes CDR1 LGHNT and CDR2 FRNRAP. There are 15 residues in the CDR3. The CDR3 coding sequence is TGTGCTAGTGGTTTGTCCGACAGGGGAACCTACGAGCAGTACTTC. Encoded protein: CASGLSDRGTYEQYF.

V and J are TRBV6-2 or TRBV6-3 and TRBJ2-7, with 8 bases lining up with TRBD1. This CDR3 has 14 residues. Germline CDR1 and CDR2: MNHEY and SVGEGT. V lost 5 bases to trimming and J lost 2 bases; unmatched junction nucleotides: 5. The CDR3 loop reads CASSKGTGPYEQYF. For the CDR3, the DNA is TGTGCCAGCAGTAAAGGGACAGGCCCCTACGAGCAGTACTTC.

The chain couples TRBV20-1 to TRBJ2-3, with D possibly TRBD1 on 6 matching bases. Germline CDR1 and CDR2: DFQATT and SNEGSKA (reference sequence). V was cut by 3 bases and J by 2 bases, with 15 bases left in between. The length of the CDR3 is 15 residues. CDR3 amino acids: CSASRTDSYTDTQYF. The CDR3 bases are TGCAGTGCTAGTCGGACAGATTCTTACACAGATACGCAGTATTTT.

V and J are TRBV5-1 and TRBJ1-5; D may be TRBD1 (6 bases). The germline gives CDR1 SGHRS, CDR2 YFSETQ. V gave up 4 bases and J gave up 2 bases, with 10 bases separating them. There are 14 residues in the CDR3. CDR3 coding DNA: TGCGCCAGCAGCAGAGGGGGGGGCAATCAGCCCCAGCATTTT. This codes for CASSRGGGNQPQHF.

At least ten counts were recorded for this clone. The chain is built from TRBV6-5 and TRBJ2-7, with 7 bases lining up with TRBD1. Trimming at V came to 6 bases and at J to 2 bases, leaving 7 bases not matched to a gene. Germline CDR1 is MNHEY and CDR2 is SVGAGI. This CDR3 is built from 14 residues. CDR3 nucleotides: TGTGCCAGCAGCTCCTTAGGACAGGCCTACGAGCAGTACTTC. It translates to CASSSLGQAYEQYF.

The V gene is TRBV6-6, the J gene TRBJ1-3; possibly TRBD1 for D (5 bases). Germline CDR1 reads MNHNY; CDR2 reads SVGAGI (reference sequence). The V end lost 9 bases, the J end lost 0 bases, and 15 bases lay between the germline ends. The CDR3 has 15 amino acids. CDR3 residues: CASYFGGGSGNTIYF. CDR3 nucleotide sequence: TGTGCCAGTTACTTCGGGGGAGGCTCTGGAAACACCATATATTTT.

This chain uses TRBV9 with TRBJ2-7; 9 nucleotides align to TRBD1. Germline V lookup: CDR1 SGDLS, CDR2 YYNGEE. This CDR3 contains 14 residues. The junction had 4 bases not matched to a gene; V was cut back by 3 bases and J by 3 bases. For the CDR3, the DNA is TGTGCCAGCAGCGAGGGGGGACAGGGCTACGAGCAGTACTTC. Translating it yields CASSEGGQGYEQYF.

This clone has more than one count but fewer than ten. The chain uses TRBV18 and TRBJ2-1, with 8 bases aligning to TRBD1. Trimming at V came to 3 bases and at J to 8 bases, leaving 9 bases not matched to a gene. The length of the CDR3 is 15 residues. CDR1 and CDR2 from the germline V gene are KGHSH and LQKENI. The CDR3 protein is CASSPGQGRVDEQFF. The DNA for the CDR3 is TGTGCCAGCTCACCCGGACAGGGTAGGGTGGATGAGCAGTTCTTC.

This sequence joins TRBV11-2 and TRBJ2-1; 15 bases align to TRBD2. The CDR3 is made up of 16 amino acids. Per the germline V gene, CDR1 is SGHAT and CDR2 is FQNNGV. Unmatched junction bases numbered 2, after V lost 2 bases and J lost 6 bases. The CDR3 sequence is CASSLPGLAGGNEQFF. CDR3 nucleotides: TGTGCCAGCAGCTTACCGGGACTAGCGGGGGGCAATGAGCAGTTCTTC.

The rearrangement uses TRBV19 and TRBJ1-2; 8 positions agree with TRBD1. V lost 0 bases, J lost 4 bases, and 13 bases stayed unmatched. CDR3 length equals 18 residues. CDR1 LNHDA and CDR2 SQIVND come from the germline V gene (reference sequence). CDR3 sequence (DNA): TGTGCCAGTAGTATAGATACATCCCGGACAGGGAGGGTCTATGGCTACACCTTC. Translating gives CASSIDTSRTGRVYGYTF.